Listed below are T cell receptor beta chains from one sample, sequenced in a study of beta chain features in type 1 diabetes. The protocol was immunoSEQ multiplex PCR, while the TCRdb copy is restricted to in-frame clones and leaves out a portion. In the table there are about 240,000 clones, 27% of which are singletons. Sequencing was carried out using central memory CD4+ T cells from blood. Receptors originate from a man younger than 45 in good health. The CDR3 runs from the conserved cysteine through the conserved F or W. The D gene is left open where the match is weak. Size tells how often a clone was seen (once, few, many) or the class of an expanded clone, and some rows leave it out.

j_gene: TRBJ2-7; d_gene: .; v_gene: TRBV21-1; abundance: .; CDR3nt: TGTGCCAGCACCCCAAGGGGGACAGTTCTCTTAAGGGGGAAAACGCGCGAGCAGTACTTC; CDR3aa: CASTPRGTVLLRGKTREQYF
j_gene: TRBJ2-3; d_gene: .; v_gene: TRBV27; abundance: .; CDR3nt: TGTGCCAGCAGCCTGGGACAACCTCGCACAGATACGCAGTATTTT; CDR3aa: CASSLGQPRTDTQYF
j_gene: TRBJ2-1; d_gene: .; v_gene: TRBV4-3; abundance: few; CDR3nt: TGCGCCAGCAGCCAAGTGGGAGGCTACAATGAGCAGTTCTTC; CDR3aa: CASSQVGGYNEQFF
j_gene: TRBJ2-1; d_gene: TRBD2; v_gene: TRBV5-1; abundance: .; CDR3nt: TGCGCCAGCAGCTTGGTTTGGACTAGCGGGAGTGGAAATGAGCAGTTCTTC; CDR3aa: CASSLVWTSGSGNEQFF
j_gene: TRBJ2-1; d_gene: TRBD2; v_gene: TRBV7-2; abundance: .; CDR3nt: TGTGCCAGCAGCTTCCTACTACAGCGGGAGGGAGGTGAGCAGTTCTTC; CDR3aa: CASSFLLQREGGEQFF
j_gene: TRBJ2-1; d_gene: TRBD2; v_gene: TRBV5-1; abundance: few; CDR3nt: TGCGCCAGCAGCTTGCCCGCTAGCGGGAGTAATGAGCAGTTCTTC; CDR3aa: CASSLPASGSNEQFF
j_gene: TRBJ2-7; d_gene: TRBD2; v_gene: TRBV7-9; abundance: many; CDR3nt: TGTGCCAGCAGCTTAGCGCTTAGCGGGAGGGATTACGAGCAGTACTTC; CDR3aa: CASSLALSGRDYEQYF
j_gene: TRBJ1-2; d_gene: .; v_gene: TRBV7-9; abundance: .; CDR3nt: TGTGCCAGCAGCTTAGCAGGGGGAGACTATGGCTACACCTTC; CDR3aa: CASSLAGGDYGYTF
j_gene: TRBJ2-1; d_gene: .; v_gene: TRBV5-4; abundance: many; CDR3nt: TGTGCCAGCAGCCGGGGTCAAGTGACTGAGCAGTTCTTC; CDR3aa: CASSRGQVTEQFF
j_gene: TRBJ2-3; d_gene: TRBD2; v_gene: TRBV4-1; abundance: .; CDR3nt: TGCGCCAGCAGCCAAACTCTAGCGGGGGGCACAGATACGCAGTATTTT; CDR3aa: CASSQTLAGGTDTQYF
j_gene: TRBJ1-5; d_gene: .; v_gene: TRBV18; abundance: few; CDR3nt: TGTGCCAGCTCACCGGCCGCGGGTGGAAATCAGCCCCAGCATTTT; CDR3aa: CASSPAAGGNQPQHF
j_gene: TRBJ2-1; d_gene: .; v_gene: TRBV4-3; abundance: many; CDR3nt: TGCGCCAGCAGCCAAGATCCTGGGGCGGAAGCCTACAATGAGCAGTTCTTC; CDR3aa: CASSQDPGAEAYNEQFF
j_gene: TRBJ2-1; d_gene: TRBD2; v_gene: TRBV15; abundance: few; CDR3nt: TGTGCCACCAGCTCCCAGCGGGGGGACGTTAGCGAGCAGTTCTTC; CDR3aa: CATSSQRGDVSEQFF
j_gene: TRBJ2-3; d_gene: .; v_gene: TRBV6-6; abundance: .; CDR3nt: TGTGCCAGCAGCCTCAATACGCAGTATTTT; CDR3aa: CASSLNTQYF
j_gene: TRBJ2-3; d_gene: .; v_gene: TRBV6-1; abundance: few; CDR3nt: TGTGCCAGCAGTGACCGGGACGGCGGCACAGATACGCAGTATTTT; CDR3aa: CASSDRDGGTDTQYF
j_gene: TRBJ2-2; d_gene: .; v_gene: TRBV18; abundance: .; CDR3nt: TGTGCCAGCTCACCGGACGGTGGCAGGGAGCTGTTTTTT; CDR3aa: CASSPDGGRELFF
j_gene: TRBJ1-1; d_gene: .; v_gene: TRBV6-5; abundance: .; CDR3nt: TGTGCCAGCAGTTACTCGCGTGGGACTGAAGCTTTCTTT; CDR3aa: CASSYSRGTEAFF
j_gene: TRBJ2-2; d_gene: .; v_gene: TRBV5-1; abundance: once; CDR3nt: TGCGCCAGCCTCATGGGGCAGTCCAACACCGGGGAGCTGTTTTTT; CDR3aa: CASLMGQSNTGELFF
j_gene: TRBJ2-7; d_gene: .; v_gene: TRBV20-1; abundance: .; CDR3nt: TGCAGTGCTAGTCAAGCCTACGAGCAGTACTTC; CDR3aa: CSASQAYEQYF
j_gene: TRBJ1-2; d_gene: .; v_gene: TRBV7-9; abundance: many; CDR3nt: TGTGCCAGCAGCTTAGGGGAACAGGGCTATGGCTACACCTTC; CDR3aa: CASSLGEQGYGYTF
j_gene: TRBJ2-1; d_gene: .; v_gene: TRBV28; abundance: few; CDR3nt: TGTGCCAGCAGTTTAAGAGGCCCTCATGGGAATGAGCAGTTCTTC; CDR3aa: CASSLRGPHGNEQFF
j_gene: TRBJ1-2; d_gene: .; v_gene: TRBV28; abundance: few; CDR3nt: TGTGCCAGCAGTGGATCGGGTCTCAACTATGGCTACACCTTC; CDR3aa: CASSGSGLNYGYTF
j_gene: TRBJ2-1; d_gene: .; v_gene: TRBV30; abundance: .; CDR3nt: TGTGCCTGGAGTGCCCGGGGGGCCCTTTACAATGAGCAGTTCTTC; CDR3aa: CAWSARGALYNEQFF
j_gene: TRBJ2-7; d_gene: .; v_gene: TRBV2; abundance: few; CDR3nt: TGTGCCAGCAGTGAGAACAGGGAGCCCTCCTACGAGCAGTACTTC; CDR3aa: CASSENREPSYEQYF
j_gene: TRBJ2-7; d_gene: TRBD1; v_gene: TRBV27; abundance: once; CDR3nt: TGTGCCAGCAGTTCCTCGGTACAGGGGTACGAGCAGTACTTC; CDR3aa: CASSSSVQGYEQYF
j_gene: TRBJ1-1; d_gene: .; v_gene: TRBV11-2; abundance: .; CDR3nt: TGTGCCAGCAGCTTACACTCTCAGGTGATGAACACTGAAGCTTTCTTT; CDR3aa: CASSLHSQVMNTEAFF
j_gene: TRBJ1-2; d_gene: TRBD1; v_gene: TRBV5-6; abundance: .; CDR3nt: TGTGCCAGCAGCTTGGGCCCGGGACAGGGAGCGAGGGGCTACACCTTC; CDR3aa: CASSLGPGQGARGYTF
j_gene: TRBJ2-5; d_gene: .; v_gene: TRBV10-1; abundance: few; CDR3nt: TGCGCCAGCAGCGGAAAGACCCAGTACTTC; CDR3aa: CASSGKTQYF
j_gene: TRBJ2-1; d_gene: .; v_gene: TRBV2; abundance: many; CDR3nt: TGTGCCAGCAGTGTCTCAGCGGCCCTATACAATGAGCAGTTCTTC; CDR3aa: CASSVSAALYNEQFF
j_gene: TRBJ2-1; d_gene: .; v_gene: TRBV30; abundance: .; CDR3nt: TGTGCCTGGGGCCCAAATTACTACTCCTACAATGAGCAGTTCTTC; CDR3aa: CAWGPNYYSYNEQFF
j_gene: TRBJ2-7; d_gene: TRBD1; v_gene: TRBV18; abundance: .; CDR3nt: TGTGCCAGCTCGCAGGGGGCCAGCTCCTACGAGCAGTACTTC; CDR3aa: CASSQGASSYEQYF
j_gene: TRBJ2-1; d_gene: TRBD2; v_gene: TRBV9; abundance: .; CDR3nt: TGTGCCAGCAGCGCCGCACTAGCGGGATCTCGCGCAGAGCAGTTCTTC; CDR3aa: CASSAALAGSRAEQFF
j_gene: TRBJ2-1; d_gene: .; v_gene: TRBV9; abundance: few; CDR3nt: TGTGCCAGCAGCGTTACGCCCGAGTCTTCCGAGCAGTTCTTC; CDR3aa: CASSVTPESSEQFF
j_gene: TRBJ2-7; d_gene: .; v_gene: TRBV18; abundance: .; CDR3nt: TGTGCCAGCTCACCACTTACTAGCTTCTACGAGCAGTACTTC; CDR3aa: CASSPLTSFYEQYF
j_gene: TRBJ2-7; d_gene: .; v_gene: TRBV6-5; abundance: .; CDR3nt: TGTGCCAGCAGTTATTATCAGGGGCCCAACGAGCAGTACTTC; CDR3aa: CASSYYQGPNEQYF
j_gene: TRBJ2-5; d_gene: .; v_gene: TRBV20-1; abundance: .; CDR3nt: TGCAGTGCTACGCAAGAGACCCAGTACTTC; CDR3aa: CSATQETQYF
j_gene: TRBJ2-7; d_gene: .; v_gene: TRBV7-7; abundance: .; CDR3nt: TGTGCCAGCAGCCCCGGGCAGGGAGTAGTTTACGAGCAGTACTTC; CDR3aa: CASSPGQGVVYEQYF
j_gene: TRBJ2-1; d_gene: TRBD2; v_gene: TRBV7-2; abundance: .; CDR3nt: TGTGCCAGCAGCTTAAAGGGACTAGGTGGAAATGAGCAGTTCTTC; CDR3aa: CASSLKGLGGNEQFF
j_gene: TRBJ1-5; d_gene: TRBD1; v_gene: TRBV2; abundance: few; CDR3nt: TGTGCCAGCAGTGGACAGGGGAGAATCAATCAGCCCCAGCATTTT; CDR3aa: CASSGQGRINQPQHF
j_gene: TRBJ2-7; d_gene: TRBD2; v_gene: TRBV28; abundance: few; CDR3nt: TGTGCCAGCAGTCCCCAGCTAGCGGGTCACTACGAGCAGTACTTC; CDR3aa: CASSPQLAGHYEQYF
j_gene: TRBJ1-1; d_gene: .; v_gene: TRBV30; abundance: .; CDR3nt: TGTGCCTGGAAAATCGGGTGGCGGACTGAAGCTTTCTTT; CDR3aa: CAWKIGWRTEAFF